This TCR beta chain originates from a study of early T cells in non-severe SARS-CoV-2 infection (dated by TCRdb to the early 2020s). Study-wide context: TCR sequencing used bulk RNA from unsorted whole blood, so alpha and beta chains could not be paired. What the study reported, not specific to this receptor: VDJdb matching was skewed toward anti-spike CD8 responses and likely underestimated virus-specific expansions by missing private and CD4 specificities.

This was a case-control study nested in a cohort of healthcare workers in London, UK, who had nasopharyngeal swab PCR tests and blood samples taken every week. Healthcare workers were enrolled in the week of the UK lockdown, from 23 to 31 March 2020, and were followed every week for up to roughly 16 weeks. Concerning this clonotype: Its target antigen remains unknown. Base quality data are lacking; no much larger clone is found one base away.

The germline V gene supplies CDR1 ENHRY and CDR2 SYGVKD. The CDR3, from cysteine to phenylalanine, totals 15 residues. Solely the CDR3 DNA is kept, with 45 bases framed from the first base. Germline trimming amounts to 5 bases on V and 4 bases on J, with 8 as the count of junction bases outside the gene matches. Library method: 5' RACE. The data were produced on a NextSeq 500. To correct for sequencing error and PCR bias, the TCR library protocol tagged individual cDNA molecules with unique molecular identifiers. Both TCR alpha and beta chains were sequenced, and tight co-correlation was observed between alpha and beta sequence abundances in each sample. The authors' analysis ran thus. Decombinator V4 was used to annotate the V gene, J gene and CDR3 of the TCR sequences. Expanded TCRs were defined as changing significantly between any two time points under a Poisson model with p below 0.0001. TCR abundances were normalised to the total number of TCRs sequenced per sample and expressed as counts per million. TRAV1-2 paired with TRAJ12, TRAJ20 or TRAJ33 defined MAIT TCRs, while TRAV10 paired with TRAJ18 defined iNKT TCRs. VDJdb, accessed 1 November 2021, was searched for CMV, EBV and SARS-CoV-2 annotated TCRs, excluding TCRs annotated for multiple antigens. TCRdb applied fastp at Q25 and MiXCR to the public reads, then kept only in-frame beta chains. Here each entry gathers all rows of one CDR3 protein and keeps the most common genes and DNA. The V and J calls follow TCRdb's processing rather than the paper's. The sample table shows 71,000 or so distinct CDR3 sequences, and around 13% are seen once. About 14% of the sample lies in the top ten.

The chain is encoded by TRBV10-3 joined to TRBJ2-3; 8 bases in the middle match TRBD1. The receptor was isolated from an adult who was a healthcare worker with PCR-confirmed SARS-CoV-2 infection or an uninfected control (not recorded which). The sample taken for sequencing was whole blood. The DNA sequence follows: TGTGCCATCAGTTTTCAGGGGGCAGGTTCAGATACGCAGTATTTT. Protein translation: CAISFQGAGSDTQYF.